This is a list of T cell receptor beta chains from one sample in a study of OX40 agonist ivuxolimab in advanced cancers. Here immunoSEQ multiplex PCR was the method, and the copy in TCRdb shows in-frame clones only, minus some. The sample gives about 58,000 clones, 70% to 90% of which show up once; around 0.71% is in the top ten. The source was CD4+ or CD8+ T cells sorted from blood, collected in a trial of the OX40 agonist ivuxolimab. These receptors originate from an adult with an advanced solid tumor such as melanoma, head and neck, liver or kidney cancer. Each CDR3 is given with its conserved first and last residue. Only some rows state a clone size, as once, few, many or a class for expanded clones.

clone_size: once; v_call: TRBV6-1; cdr3_aa: CASSELPDSYEQYF
clone_size: .; v_call: TRBV27; cdr3_aa: CASSPGTANYEQYF
clone_size: few; v_call: TRBV6-6; cdr3_aa: CASSQDIFEKLFF
clone_size: .; v_call: TRBV5-6; cdr3_aa: CASSWDRTEAFF
clone_size: .; v_call: TRBV5-1; cdr3_aa: CASSLGVPRANGYTF
clone_size: .; v_call: TRBV5-4; cdr3_aa: CASSRVTGIVGYTF
clone_size: .; v_call: TRBV6-5; cdr3_aa: CASTPRGGPGYEQYF
clone_size: few; v_call: TRBV5-5; cdr3_aa: CASSLARLAGYRKTTDTQYF
clone_size: once; v_call: TRBV6-5; cdr3_aa: CASSYHSSGGNTEAFF
clone_size: .; v_call: TRBV18; cdr3_aa: CASSPLQSYNEQFF
clone_size: once; v_call: TRBV19; cdr3_aa: CASRDRANEKLFF
clone_size: once; v_call: TRBV5-1; cdr3_aa: CASSLEGRRDQPQHF
clone_size: .; v_call: TRBV6-1; cdr3_aa: CASSDGQGRGTDTQYF
clone_size: few; v_call: TRBV7-8; cdr3_aa: CASSPKRTGGDEQFF
clone_size: .; v_call: TRBV9; cdr3_aa: CASSATGSDTDTQYF
clone_size: .; v_call: TRBV6-1; cdr3_aa: CASSDLVTGELFF
clone_size: .; v_call: TRBV6-4; cdr3_aa: CASSDSIFQGRNEQFF
clone_size: .; v_call: TRBV7-6; cdr3_aa: CASSSIRETNEKLFF
clone_size: few; v_call: TRBV9; cdr3_aa: CASSEGMDTEAFF
clone_size: .; v_call: TRBV11-2; cdr3_aa: CASRPLAGGQETQYF
clone_size: .; v_call: TRBV18; cdr3_aa: CASSPLRGSPTGELFF
clone_size: once; v_call: TRBV7-2; cdr3_aa: CASSLEGGPGELFF
clone_size: .; v_call: TRBV19; cdr3_aa: CASSIDPAYEQYF